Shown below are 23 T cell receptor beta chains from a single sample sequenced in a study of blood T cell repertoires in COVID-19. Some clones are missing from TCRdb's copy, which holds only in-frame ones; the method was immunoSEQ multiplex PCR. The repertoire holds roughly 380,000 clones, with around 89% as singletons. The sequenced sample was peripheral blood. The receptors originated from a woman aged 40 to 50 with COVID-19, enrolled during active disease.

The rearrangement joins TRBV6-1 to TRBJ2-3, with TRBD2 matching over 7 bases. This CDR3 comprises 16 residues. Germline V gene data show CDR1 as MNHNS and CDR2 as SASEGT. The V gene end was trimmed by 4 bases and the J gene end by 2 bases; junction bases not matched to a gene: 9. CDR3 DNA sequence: TGTGCCAGCAGTGTTATGACTAGCTCGGTCACAGATACGCAGTATTTT. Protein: CASSVMTSSVTDTQYF.

This chain's CDR3 is CASRRDRATNEKLFF. The DNA of the CDR3 is TGTGCCAGCAGACGAGACAGGGCAACTAATGAAAAACTGTTTTTT. V gene TRBV6-5 combines with J gene TRBJ1-4; 7 positions match TRBD1. V shed 6 bases, J shed 0 bases, and the junction held 4 bases outside the gene matches. The germline gives CDR1 MNHEY, CDR2 SVGAGI. This CDR3 has 15 amino acids.

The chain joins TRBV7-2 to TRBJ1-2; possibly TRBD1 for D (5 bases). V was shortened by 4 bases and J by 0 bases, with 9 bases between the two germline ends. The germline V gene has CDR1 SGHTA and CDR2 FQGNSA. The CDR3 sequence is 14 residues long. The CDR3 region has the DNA TGTGCCAGCAGCTGGGGGGGGACTAACTATGGCTACACCTTC. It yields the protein CASSWGGTNYGYTF.

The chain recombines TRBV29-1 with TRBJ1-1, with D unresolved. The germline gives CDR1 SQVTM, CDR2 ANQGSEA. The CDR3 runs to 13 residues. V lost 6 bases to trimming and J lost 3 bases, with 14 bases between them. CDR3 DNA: TGCAGCGTGCCTACACGAGGCTACACTGAAGCTTTCTTT. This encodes CSVPTRGYTEAFF.

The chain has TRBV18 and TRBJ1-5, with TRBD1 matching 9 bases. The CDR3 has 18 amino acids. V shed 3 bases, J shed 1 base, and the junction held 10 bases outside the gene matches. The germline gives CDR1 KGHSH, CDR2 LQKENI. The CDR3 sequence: CASSPPGQGRWSNQPQHF. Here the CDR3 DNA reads TGTGCCAGCTCACCGCCGGGACAGGGAAGATGGAGCAATCAGCCCCAGCATTTT.

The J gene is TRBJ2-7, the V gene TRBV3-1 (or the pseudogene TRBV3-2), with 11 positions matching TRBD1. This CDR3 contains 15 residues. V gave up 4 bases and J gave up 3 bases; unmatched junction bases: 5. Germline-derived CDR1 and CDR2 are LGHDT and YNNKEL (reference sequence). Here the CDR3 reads CASSPGQGAIYEQYF. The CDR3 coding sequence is TGTGCCAGCAGCCCCGGACAGGGGGCTATCTACGAGCAGTACTTC.

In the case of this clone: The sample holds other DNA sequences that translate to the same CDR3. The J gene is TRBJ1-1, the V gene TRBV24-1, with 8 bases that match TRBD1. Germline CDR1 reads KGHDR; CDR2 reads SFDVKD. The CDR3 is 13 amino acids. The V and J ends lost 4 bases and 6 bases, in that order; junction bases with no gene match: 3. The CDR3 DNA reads TGTGCCACCAGTGAACCAGGGGGCTCTGAAGCTTTCTTT. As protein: CATSEPGGSEAFF.

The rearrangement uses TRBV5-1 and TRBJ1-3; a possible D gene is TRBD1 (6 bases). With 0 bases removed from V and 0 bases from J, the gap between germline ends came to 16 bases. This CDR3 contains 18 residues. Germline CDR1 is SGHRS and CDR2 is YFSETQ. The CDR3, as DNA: TGCGCCAGCAGCTTGGGGGGACAATCGATGAGCTCTGGAAACACCATATATTTT. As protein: CASSLGGQSMSSGNTIYF. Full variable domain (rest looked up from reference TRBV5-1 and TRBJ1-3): KAGVTQTPRYLIKTRGQQVTLSCSPISGHRSVSWYQQTPGQGLQFLFEYFSETQRNKGNFPGRFSGRQFSNSRSEMNVSTLELGDSALYLCASSLGGQSMSSGNTIYFGEGSWLTVV.

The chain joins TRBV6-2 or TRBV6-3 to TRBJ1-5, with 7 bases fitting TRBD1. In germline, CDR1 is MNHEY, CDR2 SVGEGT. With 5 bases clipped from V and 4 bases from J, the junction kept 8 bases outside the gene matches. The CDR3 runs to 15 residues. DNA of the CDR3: TGTGCCAGCAGTGCCAGGGGGACCCGGAATCAGCCCCAGCATTTT. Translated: CASSARGTRNQPQHF.

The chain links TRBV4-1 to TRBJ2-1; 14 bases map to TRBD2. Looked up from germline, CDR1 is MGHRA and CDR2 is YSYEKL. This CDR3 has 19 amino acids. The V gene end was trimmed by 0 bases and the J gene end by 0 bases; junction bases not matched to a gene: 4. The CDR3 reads CASSQEGGLAGVSYNEQFF. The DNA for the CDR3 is TGCGCCAGCAGCCAAGAAGGGGGACTAGCGGGAGTCTCCTACAATGAGCAGTTCTTC.

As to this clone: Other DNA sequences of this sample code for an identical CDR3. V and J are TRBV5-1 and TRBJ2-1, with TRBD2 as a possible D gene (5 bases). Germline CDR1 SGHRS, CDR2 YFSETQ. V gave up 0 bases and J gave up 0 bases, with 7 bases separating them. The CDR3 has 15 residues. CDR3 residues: CASSLVAGSYNEQFF. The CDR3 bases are TGCGCCAGCAGCTTGGTGGCGGGCTCCTACAATGAGCAGTTCTTC.

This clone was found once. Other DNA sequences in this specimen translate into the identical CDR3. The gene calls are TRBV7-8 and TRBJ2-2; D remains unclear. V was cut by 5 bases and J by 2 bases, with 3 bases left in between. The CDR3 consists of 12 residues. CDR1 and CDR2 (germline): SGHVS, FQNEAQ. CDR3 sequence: CASSLNTGELFF. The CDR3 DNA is TGTGCCAGCAGCCTCAACACCGGGGAGCTGTTTTTT.

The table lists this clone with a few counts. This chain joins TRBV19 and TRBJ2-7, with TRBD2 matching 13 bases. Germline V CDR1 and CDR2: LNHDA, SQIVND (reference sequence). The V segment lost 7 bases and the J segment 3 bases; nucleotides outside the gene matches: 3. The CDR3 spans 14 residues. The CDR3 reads CASMRTSGSYEQYF. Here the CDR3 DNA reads TGTGCCAGTATGAGGACTAGCGGGAGCTACGAGCAGTACTTC.

The CDR3: CSVVRGTAPGDTQYF. CDR3 sequence (DNA): TGCAGCGTTGTCAGAGGGACAGCCCCAGGGGATACGCAGTATTTT. This chain joins TRBV29-1 and TRBJ2-3; 7 bases are a match to TRBD1. CDR3 size: 15 residues. The V and J ends lost 4 bases and 6 bases, in that order; junction bases with no gene match: 13. Germline values: CDR1 SQVTM, CDR2 ANQGSEA.

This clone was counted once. CDR3 protein: CASSYPGGSGRNTEAFF. The CDR3 nucleotides read TGTGCCAGCAGTTACCCAGGGGGCTCCGGGAGGAACACTGAAGCTTTCTTT. The chain combines TRBV6-2 or TRBV6-3 with TRBJ1-1; 8 bases fit TRBD1. This CDR3 region has 17 residues. The trim removed 2 bases at V and 1 base at J, leaving 9 bases unmatched. The germline V gene encodes CDR1 MNHEY and CDR2 SVGEGT.

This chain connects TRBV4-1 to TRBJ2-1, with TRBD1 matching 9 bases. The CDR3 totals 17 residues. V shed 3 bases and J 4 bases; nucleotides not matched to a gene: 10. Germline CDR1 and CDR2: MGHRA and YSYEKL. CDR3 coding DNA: TGCGCCAGCAGCCATGAACGTCGGGACAGGGCTTACAATGAGCAGTTCTTC. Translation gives CASSHERRDRAYNEQFF.

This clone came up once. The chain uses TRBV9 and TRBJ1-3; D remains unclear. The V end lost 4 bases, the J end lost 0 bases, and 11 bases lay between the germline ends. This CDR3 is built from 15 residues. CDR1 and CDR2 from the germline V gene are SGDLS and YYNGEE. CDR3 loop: CASSLSGDSGNTIYF. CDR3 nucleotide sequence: TGTGCCAGCAGCCTCTCCGGGGACTCTGGAAACACCATATATTTT. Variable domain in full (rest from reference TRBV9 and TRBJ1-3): DSGVTQTPKHLITATGQRVTLRCSPRSGDLSVYWYQQSLDQGLQFLIQYYNGEERAKGNILERFSAQQFPDLHSELNLSSLELGDSALYFCASSLSGDSGNTIYFGEGSWLTVV.

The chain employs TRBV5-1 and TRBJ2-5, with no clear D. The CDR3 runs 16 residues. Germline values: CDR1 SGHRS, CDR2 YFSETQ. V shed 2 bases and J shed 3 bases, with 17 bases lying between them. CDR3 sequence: CASSFGARSAEETQYF. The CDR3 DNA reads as TGCGCCAGCAGCTTTGGTGCGCGGAGCGCGGAAGAGACCCAGTACTTC.

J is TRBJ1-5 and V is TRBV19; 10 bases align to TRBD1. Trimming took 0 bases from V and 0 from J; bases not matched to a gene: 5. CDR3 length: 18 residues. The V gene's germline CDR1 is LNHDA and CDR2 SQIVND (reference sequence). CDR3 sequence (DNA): TGTGCCAGTAGTATAGACCGGGACAGGGGCCATAGCAATCAGCCCCAGCATTTT. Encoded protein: CASSIDRDRGHSNQPQHF.

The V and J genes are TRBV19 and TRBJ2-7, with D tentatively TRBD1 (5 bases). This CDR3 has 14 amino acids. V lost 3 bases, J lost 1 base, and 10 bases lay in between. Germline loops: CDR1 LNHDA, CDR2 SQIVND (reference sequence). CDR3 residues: CASSIYGQSYEQYF. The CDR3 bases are TGTGCCAGTAGTATTTACGGACAATCCTACGAGCAGTACTTC.

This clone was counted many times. CDR3 sequence: CATSDLQGTNEQFF. The CDR3 bases are TGTGCCACCAGTGATTTGCAGGGAACCAATGAGCAGTTCTTC. The rearrangement links TRBV24-1 to TRBJ2-1; D possibly corresponds to TRBD1 (5 bases). CDR1 is KGHDR and CDR2 is SFDVKD in the germline V gene. The CDR3 has 14 residues. Trimming removed 0 bases at V and 6 bases at J, with 8 bases between.

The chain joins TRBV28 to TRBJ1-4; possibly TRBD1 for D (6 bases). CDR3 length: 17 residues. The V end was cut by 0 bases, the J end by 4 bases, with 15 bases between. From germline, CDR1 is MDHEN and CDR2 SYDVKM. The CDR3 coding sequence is TGTGCCAGCAGTTTATGGGCGGACAGAGAAAATAATGAAAAACTGTTTTTT. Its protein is CASSLWADRENNEKLFF.

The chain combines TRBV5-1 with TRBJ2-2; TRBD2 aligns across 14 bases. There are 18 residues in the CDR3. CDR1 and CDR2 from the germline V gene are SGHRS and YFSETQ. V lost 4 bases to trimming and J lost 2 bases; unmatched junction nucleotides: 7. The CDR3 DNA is TGCGCCAGCAGCCCCCCGGGACTAGCGGGAGCCAACACCGGGGAGCTGTTTTTT. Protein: CASSPPGLAGANTGELFF. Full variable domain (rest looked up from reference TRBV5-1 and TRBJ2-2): KAGVTQTPRYLIKTRGQQVTLSCSPISGHRSVSWYQQTPGQGLQFLFEYFSETQRNKGNFPGRFSGRQFSNSRSEMNVSTLELGDSALYLCASSPPGLAGANTGELFFGEGSRLTVL.